This is a list of T cell receptor beta chains from one sample in a study of blood T cells in healthy people across ages. TCRdb re-analysed the 5' RACE reads in MiXCR, keeping a single row per CDR3 protein. The sample holds fewer than 1 million distinct CDR3 sequences, approximately 44% seen once. Sequences were obtained from blood. The receptors come from a man between 60 and 70 years old in good health. CDR3s include the opening cysteine and the closing phenylalanine or tryptophan. D genes are given only for firm matches. Expanded clones are given a class, and other clones once, few, many or no size at all.

V,size,J,D,DNA,CDR3
TRBV18,.,TRBJ1-4,.,TGTGCCAGCTCACCACCGGGGGTCCCTTCGGAAAAACTGTTTTTT,CASSPPGVPSEKLFF
TRBV12-5,few,TRBJ2-1,TRBD1,TGTGCTAGTGGTCCGGGACAGGGGGCGGGTGAGCAGTTCTTC,CASGPGQGAGEQFF
TRBV15,.,TRBJ2-1,TRBD1,TGTGCCACCAGCAGGATACCGGGACAGGGGGCGGGTGCGAGGTTCTTC,CATSRIPGQGAGARFF
TRBV7-9,.,TRBJ2-7,.,TGTGCCAGCAGCCCGATTGCCGGGATCTACGAGCAGTACTTC,CASSPIAGIYEQYF
TRBV20-1,.,TRBJ2-3,.,TGCAGTGCTAGAGTTCAGGTTAGCACAGATACGCAGTATTTT,CSARVQVSTDTQYF
TRBV20-1,.,TRBJ2-7,TRBD1,TGCAGTGCCACCGACAGGGAATCCTACTACGAGCAGTACTTC,CSATDRESYYEQYF
TRBV27,.,TRBJ2-3,TRBD2,TGTGCCAGCAGTGTGAAAGGACAACTCACCCAACTAGCGGGGGGGCCGGAGGTTCTAAATACGCAGTATTTT,CASSVKGQLTQLAGGPEVLNTQYF
TRBV12-3/TRBV12-4,.,TRBJ1-2,TRBD1,TGTGCCAGCAGTTTAGAGACAGGGAGAACCAACTATGGCTACACCTTC,CASSLETGRTNYGYTF
TRBV30,.,TRBJ2-7,TRBD2,TGTGCCTGGAGTGTACGGGAGGGCGCCTACGAGCAGTACTTC,CAWSVREGAYEQYF
TRBV7-2,.,TRBJ2-1,TRBD2,TGTGCTAGCAACTCCGGGGGGTCCTACAATGAGCAGTTCTTC,CASNSGGSYNEQFF
TRBV2,few,TRBJ1-2,.,TGTGCCAGCAGTCCATCAGGGGAGGGGTATGGCTACACCTTC,CASSPSGEGYGYTF
TRBV2,few,TRBJ2-7,.,TGTGCCAGCAGTGAAAGGGGGAGATACTACGAGCAGTACTTC,CASSERGRYYEQYF
TRBV6-1,.,TRBJ2-1,.,TGTGCCAGCAGCCGGACGTGGAACAATGAGCAGTTCTTC,CASSRTWNNEQFF
TRBV20-1,.,TRBJ2-3,.,TGCAGTGCTGGGTCGAAAGATACGCAGTATTTT,CSAGSKDTQYF
TRBV2,.,TRBJ1-2,.,TGTGCCAGCAGTGCCCAGACAGGCAACTATGGCTACACCTTC,CASSAQTGNYGYTF
TRBV7-2,few,TRBJ1-4,.,TGTGCCAGCAGCGTCGGGACCTCTGAAAAACTGTTTTTT,CASSVGTSEKLFF
TRBV14,.,TRBJ1-6,.,TGTGCCAGCAGCCAAGTACAGGGTTCGCCCCTCCACTTT,CASSQVQGSPLHF
TRBV9,.,TRBJ2-1,TRBD2,TGTGCCAGCAGCGTAGGTAGCGGGGTATACAATGAGCAGTTCTTC,CASSVGSGVYNEQFF
TRBV6-4,many,TRBJ2-1,TRBD1,TGTGCCAGCAGTACAGACAGGGCCGGGGAGCAGTTCTTC,CASSTDRAGEQFF
TRBV3-1,.,TRBJ2-2,TRBD2,TGTGCCAGCAGCCCCGGGACTAGTATCACCGGGGAGCTGTTTTTT,CASSPGTSITGELFF
TRBV27,few,TRBJ1-5,TRBD1,TGTGCCAGCAGTCCGGGGACAGGGCCCAGTCAGCCCCAGCATTTT,CASSPGTGPSQPQHF
TRBV7-2,.,TRBJ2-5,.,TGTGCCAGCAGCTTATCGGGGGGCGGGACCCAGTACTTC,CASSLSGGGTQYF
TRBV5-1,.,TRBJ2-1,.,TGCGCCAGCAGCTTGGCTAGCCCCGATTACAATGAGCAGTTCTTC,CASSLASPDYNEQFF
TRBV20-1,.,TRBJ2-6,.,TGCAGTACTAGAGTACAGTCTGGGGCCAACGTCCTGACTTTC,CSTRVQSGANVLTF
TRBV12-3/TRBV12-4,.,TRBJ2-3,TRBD2,TGTGCCACCAGATGGGGACTACGAGGACTAGCGGCCACAGATACGCAGTATTTT,CATRWGLRGLAATDTQYF
TRBV6-6,.,TRBJ2-7,TRBD2,TGTGCCAGCAGACCCACTAGCGGGGGCTCCTACGAGCAGTACTTC,CASRPTSGGSYEQYF
TRBV6-2/TRBV6-3,.,TRBJ1-5,.,TGTGCCAGCAGTGAGGCTACAGGGCCCCCTCGGCATTTT,CASSEATGPPRHF
TRBV7-2,.,TRBJ2-5,.,TGTGCCAGCAGCCCACCGCTGGACTTACAAGAGACCCAGTACTTC,CASSPPLDLQETQYF
TRBV12-3/TRBV12-4,few,TRBJ1-4,TRBD1,TGTGCCAGCTGCGACAGGGCGGGGGAAAAACTGTTTTTT,CASCDRAGEKLFF
TRBV20-1,few,TRBJ2-1,.,TGCAGTGCTAGCCCGGACGGGGCGGGAAACAATGAGCAGTTCTTC,CSASPDGAGNNEQFF
TRBV21-1,.,TRBJ2-7,.,TGTGCCAGCAGCAACAGGGGGCGCAACGAGCAGTACTTC,CASSNRGRNEQYF
TRBV28,.,TRBJ1-5,.,TGTGCCAGCACCGGCTACAATCAGCCCCAGCATTTT,CASTGYNQPQHF
TRBV7-9,.,TRBJ1-2,.,TGTGCCAGCAGCTTAGACTTCTCCGGCTACACCTTC,CASSLDFSGYTF
TRBV2,few,TRBJ1-4,TRBD1,TGTGCCAGCGTTGGACAGGCTAAGTCAAAACTGTTTTTT,CASVGQAKSKLFF
TRBV12-3/TRBV12-4,few,TRBJ2-7,.,TGTGCCAGCAGGGGGGGGACAGAGAACTCCTACGAGCAGTACTTC,CASRGGTENSYEQYF
TRBV18,.,TRBJ1-5,.,TGTGCCAGCTCACCTCAGAATAGCAATCAGCCCCAGCATTTT,CASSPQNSNQPQHF
TRBV6-6,.,TRBJ2-7,TRBD1,TGTGCCAGCAGCTTTACATGGGGACAGGGAGAGGGCGAGCAGTACTTC,CASSFTWGQGEGEQYF
TRBV7-2,many,TRBJ2-3,.,TGTGCCAGCAGCTTAGCCCCTAGCCTTTTTAAGCAGTATTTT,CASSLAPSLFKQYF
TRBV28,many,TRBJ2-3,.,TGTGCCAGCAGTTTTTCGTGGGGGGCTGGCACAGATACGCAGTATTTT,CASSFSWGAGTDTQYF
TRBV20-1,few,TRBJ2-5,TRBD1,TGCAGTGCTAGAGATACCGGGACAGAAGAGACCCAGTACTTC,CSARDTGTEETQYF
TRBV30,.,TRBJ2-7,.,TGTGCCTGGAGTAGAGACACCCAATCCTACGAGCAGTACTTC,CAWSRDTQSYEQYF